The clone carrying this T cell receptor beta chain was recorded once. As yet, its antigen is unknown. Profiling relied on immunoSEQ multiplex PCR, and the TCRdb table lists in-frame clones only, not all of them. The data show roughly 58,000 clones, about three quarters seen once. Time point here: blood 4 weeks post-SBRT, at nephrectomy. Treatment described: 15 Gy SBRT to primary tumor, nephrectomy 4 weeks later. Nephrectomy followed 15 Gy stereotactic body radiation by 4 weeks. The patient's renal cell carcinoma had clear cell pathology. The data were obtained in a study of radiation and T cells in renal cell carcinoma. Study results and caveats: From baseline, blood top tumor clonotypes peaked at 2 weeks post-radiation. Baseline intratumoral clonotype presence is unknown without pretreatment biopsies.

This CDR3 has 15 residues. CDR1 is SGHNT, CDR2 YYREEE, per germline (reference sequence). Trimming removed 0 bases from V and 2 bases from J, with 11 bases in between. The TCR was taken from a man aged 55-75 years with renal cell carcinoma. The material was blood, obtained from a patient whose treatment included radiotherapy and nephrectomy. The gene calls are TRBV5-4 and TRBJ1-1, with TRBD1 as a possible D gene (6 bases). CDR3 coding DNA: TGTGCCAGCAGCTTGGGGGGCAGGGGCAACACTGAAGCTTTCTTT. Translated, it gives CASSLGGRGNTEAFF.